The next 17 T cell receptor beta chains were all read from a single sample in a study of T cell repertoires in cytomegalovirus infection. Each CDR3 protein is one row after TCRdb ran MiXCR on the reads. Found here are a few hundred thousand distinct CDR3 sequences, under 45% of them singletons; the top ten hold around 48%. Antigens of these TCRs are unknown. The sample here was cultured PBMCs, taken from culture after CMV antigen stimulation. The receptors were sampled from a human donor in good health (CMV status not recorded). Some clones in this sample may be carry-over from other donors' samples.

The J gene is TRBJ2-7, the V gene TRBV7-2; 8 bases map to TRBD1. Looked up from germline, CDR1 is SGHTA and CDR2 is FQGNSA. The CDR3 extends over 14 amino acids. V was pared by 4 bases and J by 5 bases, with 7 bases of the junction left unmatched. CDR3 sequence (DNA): TGTGCCAGCAGCTCGAGGCGGACAGGGAACGAGCAGTACTTC. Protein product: CASSSRRTGNEQYF.

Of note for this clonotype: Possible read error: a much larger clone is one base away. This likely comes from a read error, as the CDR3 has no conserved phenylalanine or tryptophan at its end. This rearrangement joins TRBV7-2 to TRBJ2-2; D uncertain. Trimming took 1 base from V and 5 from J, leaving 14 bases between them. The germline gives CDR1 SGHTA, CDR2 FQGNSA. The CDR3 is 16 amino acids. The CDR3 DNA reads TGTGCCAGCAGCTTAGTGATTAGCCCAAAGACCGGGGAGCTGTTTTGT. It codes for CASSLVISPKTGELFC.

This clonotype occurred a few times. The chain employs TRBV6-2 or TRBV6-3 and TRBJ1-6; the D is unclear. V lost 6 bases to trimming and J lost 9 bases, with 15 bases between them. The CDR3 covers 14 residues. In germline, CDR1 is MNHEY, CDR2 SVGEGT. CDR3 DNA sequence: TGTGCCAGCAGCCCCCGACGGATAAGTTCACCCCTCCACTTT. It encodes CASSPRRISSPLHF.

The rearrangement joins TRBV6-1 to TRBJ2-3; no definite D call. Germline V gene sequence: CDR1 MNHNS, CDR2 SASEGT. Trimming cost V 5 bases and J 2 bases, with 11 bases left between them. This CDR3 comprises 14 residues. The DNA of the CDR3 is TGTGCCAGCAGTTACGCCCAACCCACAGATACGCAGTATTTT. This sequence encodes CASSYAQPTDTQYF.

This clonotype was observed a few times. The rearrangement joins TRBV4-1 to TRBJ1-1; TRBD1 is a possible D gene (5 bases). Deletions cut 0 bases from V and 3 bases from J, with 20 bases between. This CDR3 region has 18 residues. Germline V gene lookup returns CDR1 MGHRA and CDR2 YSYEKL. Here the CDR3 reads CASSQDPYVGAGDTEAFF. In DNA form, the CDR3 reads TGCGCCAGCAGCCAAGATCCGTATGTTGGGGCGGGGGACACTGAAGCTTTCTTT.

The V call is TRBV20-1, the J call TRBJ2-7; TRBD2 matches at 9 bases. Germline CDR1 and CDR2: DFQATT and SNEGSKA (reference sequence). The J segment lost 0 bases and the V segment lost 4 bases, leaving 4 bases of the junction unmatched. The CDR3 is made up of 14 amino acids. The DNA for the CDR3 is TGCAGTGCTATAAGCGGGAGGCACTCCTACGAGCAGTACTTC. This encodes CSAISGRHSYEQYF.

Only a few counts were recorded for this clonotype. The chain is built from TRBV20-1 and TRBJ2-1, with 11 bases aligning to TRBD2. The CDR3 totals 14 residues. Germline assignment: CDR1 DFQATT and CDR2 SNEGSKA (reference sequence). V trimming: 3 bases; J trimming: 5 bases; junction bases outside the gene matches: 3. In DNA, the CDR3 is TGCAGTGCTAGGACTAGCGGGGTTGACAATGAGCAGTTCTTC. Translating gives CSARTSGVDNEQFF.

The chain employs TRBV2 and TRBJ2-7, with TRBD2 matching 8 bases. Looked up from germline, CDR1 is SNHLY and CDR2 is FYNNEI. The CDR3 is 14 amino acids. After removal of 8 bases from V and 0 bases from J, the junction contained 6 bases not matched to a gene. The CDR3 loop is CASSYSGDSYEQYF. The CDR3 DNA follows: TGTGCCAGCTCCTATAGCGGGGACTCCTACGAGCAGTACTTC.

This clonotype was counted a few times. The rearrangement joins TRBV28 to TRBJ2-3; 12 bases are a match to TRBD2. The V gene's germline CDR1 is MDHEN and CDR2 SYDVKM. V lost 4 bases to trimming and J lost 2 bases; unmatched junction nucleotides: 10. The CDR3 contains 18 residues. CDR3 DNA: TGTGCCAGCAGTTCCCGTAGGGCTAGCGGGGGGGACACAGATACGCAGTATTTT. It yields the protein CASSSRRASGGDTDTQYF.

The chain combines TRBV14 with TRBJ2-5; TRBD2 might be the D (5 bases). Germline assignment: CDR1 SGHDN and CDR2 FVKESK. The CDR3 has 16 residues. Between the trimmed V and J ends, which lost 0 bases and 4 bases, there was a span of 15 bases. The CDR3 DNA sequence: TGTGCCAGCAGCCAAGAAAGACTAAATCCCCTAGAGACCCAGTACTTC. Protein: CASSQERLNPLETQYF.

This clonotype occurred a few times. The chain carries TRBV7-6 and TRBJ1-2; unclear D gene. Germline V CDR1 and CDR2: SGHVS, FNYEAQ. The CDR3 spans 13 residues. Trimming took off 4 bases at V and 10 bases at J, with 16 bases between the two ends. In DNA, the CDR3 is TGTGCCAGCAGCTCTAGTAGTCTGAGTGCCTACACCTTC. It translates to CASSSSSLSAYTF.

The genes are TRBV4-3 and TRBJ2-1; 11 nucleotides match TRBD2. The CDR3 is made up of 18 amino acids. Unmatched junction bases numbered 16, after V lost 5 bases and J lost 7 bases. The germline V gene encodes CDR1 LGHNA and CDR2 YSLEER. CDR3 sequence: CASSVTVAGGPFGNEQFF. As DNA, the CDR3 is TGCGCCAGCAGCGTGACGGTAGCGGGAGGGCCGTTTGGGAATGAGCAGTTCTTC.

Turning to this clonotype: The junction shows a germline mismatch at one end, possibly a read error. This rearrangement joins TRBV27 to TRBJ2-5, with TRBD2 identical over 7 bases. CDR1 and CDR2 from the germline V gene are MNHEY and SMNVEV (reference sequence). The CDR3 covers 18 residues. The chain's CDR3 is CANSFSISPGGGVETQYF. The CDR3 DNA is TGTGCCAACAGTTTCTCGATCTCCCCGGGAGGAGGTGTAGAGACCCAGTACTTC.

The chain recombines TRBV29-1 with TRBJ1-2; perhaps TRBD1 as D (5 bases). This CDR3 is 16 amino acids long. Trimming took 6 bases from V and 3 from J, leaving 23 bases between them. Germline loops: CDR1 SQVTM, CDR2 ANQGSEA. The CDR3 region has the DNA TGCAGCGTCGGTACCGGGGGGGGGGGAGCTGACTATGGCTACACCTTC. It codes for CSVGTGGGGADYGYTF.

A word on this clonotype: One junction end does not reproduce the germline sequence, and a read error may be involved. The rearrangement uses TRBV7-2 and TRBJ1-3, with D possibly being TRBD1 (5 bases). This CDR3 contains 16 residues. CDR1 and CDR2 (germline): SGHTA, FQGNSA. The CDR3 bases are TGTGCCAGCAGCTTGGCCGGTGGGACCTCTGGAAACACCATAAATTTT. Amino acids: CASSLAGGTSGNTINF.

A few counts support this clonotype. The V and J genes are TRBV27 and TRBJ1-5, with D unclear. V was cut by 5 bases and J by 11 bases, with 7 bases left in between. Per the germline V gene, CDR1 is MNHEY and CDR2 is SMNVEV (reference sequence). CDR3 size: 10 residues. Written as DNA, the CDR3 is TGTGCCAGCAGTCGCGAAGCCCAGCATTTT. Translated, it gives CASSREAQHF.

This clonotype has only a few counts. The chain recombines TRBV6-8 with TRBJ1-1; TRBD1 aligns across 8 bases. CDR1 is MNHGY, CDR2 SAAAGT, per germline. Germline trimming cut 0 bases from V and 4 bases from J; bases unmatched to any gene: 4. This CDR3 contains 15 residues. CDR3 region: CASSYSGQGVTEAFF. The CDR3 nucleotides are TGTGCCAGCAGTTACTCAGGACAGGGAGTCACTGAAGCTTTCTTT.